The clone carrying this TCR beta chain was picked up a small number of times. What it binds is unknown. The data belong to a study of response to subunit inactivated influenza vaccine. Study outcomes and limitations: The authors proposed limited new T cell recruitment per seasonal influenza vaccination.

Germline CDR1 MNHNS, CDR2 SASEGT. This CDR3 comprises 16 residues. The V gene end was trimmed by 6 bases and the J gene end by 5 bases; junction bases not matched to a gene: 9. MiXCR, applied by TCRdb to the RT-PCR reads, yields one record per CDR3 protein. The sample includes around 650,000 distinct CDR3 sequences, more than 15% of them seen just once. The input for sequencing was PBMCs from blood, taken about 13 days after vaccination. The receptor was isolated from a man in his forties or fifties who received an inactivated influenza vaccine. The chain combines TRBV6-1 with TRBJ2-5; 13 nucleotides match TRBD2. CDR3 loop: CASREMTSGRWETQYF. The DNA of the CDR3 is TGTGCCAGCAGAGAGATGACTAGCGGGAGGTGGGAGACCCAGTACTTC.